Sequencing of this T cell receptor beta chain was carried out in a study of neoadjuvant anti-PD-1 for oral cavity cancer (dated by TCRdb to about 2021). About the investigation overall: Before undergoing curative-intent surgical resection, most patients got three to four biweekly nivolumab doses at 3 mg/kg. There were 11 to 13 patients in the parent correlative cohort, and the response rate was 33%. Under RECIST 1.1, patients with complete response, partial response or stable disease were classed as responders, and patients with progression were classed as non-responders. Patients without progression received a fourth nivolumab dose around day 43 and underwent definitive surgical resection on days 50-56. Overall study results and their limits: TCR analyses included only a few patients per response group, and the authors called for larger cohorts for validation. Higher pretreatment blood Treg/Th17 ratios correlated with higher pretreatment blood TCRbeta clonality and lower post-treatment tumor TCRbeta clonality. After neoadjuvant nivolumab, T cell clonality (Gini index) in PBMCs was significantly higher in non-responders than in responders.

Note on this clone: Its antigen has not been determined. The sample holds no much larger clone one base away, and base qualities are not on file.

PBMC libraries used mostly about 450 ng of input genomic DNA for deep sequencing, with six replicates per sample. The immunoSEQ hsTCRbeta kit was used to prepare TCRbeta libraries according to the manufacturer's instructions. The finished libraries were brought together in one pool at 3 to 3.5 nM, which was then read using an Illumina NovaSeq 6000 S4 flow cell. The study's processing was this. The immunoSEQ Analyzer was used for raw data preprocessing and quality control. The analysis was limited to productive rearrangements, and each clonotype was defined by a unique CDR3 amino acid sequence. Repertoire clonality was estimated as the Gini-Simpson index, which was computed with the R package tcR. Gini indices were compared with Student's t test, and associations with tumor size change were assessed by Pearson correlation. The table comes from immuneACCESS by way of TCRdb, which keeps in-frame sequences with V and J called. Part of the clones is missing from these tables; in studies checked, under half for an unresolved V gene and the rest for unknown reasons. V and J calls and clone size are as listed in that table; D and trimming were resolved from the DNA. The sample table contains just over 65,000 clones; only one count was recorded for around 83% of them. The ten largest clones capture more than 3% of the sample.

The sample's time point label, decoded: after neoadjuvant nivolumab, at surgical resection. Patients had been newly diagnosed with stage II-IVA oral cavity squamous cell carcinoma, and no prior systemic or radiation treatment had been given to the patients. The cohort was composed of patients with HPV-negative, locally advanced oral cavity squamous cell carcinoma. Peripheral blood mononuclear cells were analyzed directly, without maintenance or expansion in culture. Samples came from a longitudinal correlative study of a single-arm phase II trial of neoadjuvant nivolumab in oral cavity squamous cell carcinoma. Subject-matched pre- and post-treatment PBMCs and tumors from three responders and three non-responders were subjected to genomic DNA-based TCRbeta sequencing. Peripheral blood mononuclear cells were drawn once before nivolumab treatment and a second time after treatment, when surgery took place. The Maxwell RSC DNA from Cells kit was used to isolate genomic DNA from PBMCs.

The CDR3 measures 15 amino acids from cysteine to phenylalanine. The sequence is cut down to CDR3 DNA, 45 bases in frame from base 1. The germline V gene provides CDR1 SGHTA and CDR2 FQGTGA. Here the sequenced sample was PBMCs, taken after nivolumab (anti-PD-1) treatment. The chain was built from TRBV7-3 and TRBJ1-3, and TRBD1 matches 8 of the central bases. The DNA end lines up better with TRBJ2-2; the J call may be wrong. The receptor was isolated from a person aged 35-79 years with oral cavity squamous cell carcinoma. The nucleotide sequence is TGTGCCAGCAGCCCCCAGGGGGCGAGCACCGGGGAGCTGTTTTTT. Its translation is CASSPQGASTGELFF.